This paragraph covers one T cell receptor beta chain sequence. Germline CDR1 reads SNHLY; CDR2 reads FYNNEI. V was pared by 4 bases and J by 7 bases, with 11 bases between. The CDR3 is 14 amino acids. This specimen comes from a study of blood T cell repertoires in COVID-19. On the study more broadly: Material from acute and convalescent COVID-19 was sourced from the United States, Italy and Spain.

TCRdb's table, derived via immunoSEQ multiplex PCR, lists solely in-frame clones and lacks some. Seen here are under 200,000 clones, around 80% observed once, and the top ten hold 12%. The sequence came from a man in his fifties who had recovered from COVID-19. J is TRBJ1-6 and V is TRBV2, with D possibly being TRBD1 (5 bases). The source material was PBMCs or T cells enriched from blood (not recorded which). The CDR3: CASSGRGWNSPLHF. The CDR3 coding sequence is TGTGCCAGCAGTGGGAGGGGATGGAATTCACCCCTCCACTTT.